Detailed here is one T cell receptor (beta chain). No cognate antigen has been identified for it. No clone much larger than this one lies a single base away; base qualities are absent. TCRB CDR3 regions were amplified from around 1.9 ug genomic DNA, or all available DNA if less, using the immunoSEQ assay. The multiplex PCR employed 60 forward primers targeting TCR V beta segments and 13 reverse primers targeting J beta segments. Synthetic control templates were spiked into each sample at limiting dilution to estimate reads per starting template. Sequencing produced 87 bp reads on the Illumina HiSeq System. The authors' analysis ran thus. PCR and sequencing errors were removed by merging closely related sequences with a nearest neighbor algorithm. TCR overlap was defined as the percentage of unique tumor TCR beta sequences that were also present in the same patient's peripheral blood. This immuneACCESS table, as held by TCRdb, lists in-frame sequences with V and J called but not all clones. Of the missing ones, under half trace to an unresolved V gene in checked studies; the others have no known cause. The V and J calls and clone size were taken over from that table, and D and trimming were inferred from the DNA. Recorded for this sample are approximately 82,000 clones; roughly 90% of them occurred a single time. The ten largest clonotypes hold approximately 3.4% of the sample.

This sample is part of a study of glioma-infiltrating T cells after dendritic cell vaccination (dated by TCRdb to 2016 to 2018). Concerning the study at large: A cohort of approximately 15 glioblastoma patients from Phase I and II dendritic cell vaccination trials was included, of whom 9 were newly diagnosed and 6 had recurrent disease. Between about 2002 and 2013, the patients were given dendritic cell vaccination pulsed with autologous tumor lysate. Survival after dendritic cell vaccination was correlated with TCR sequencing metrics, such as TIL content and the overlap between tumor and blood repertoires. In glioblastoma patients vaccinated with dendritic cells, deep sequencing of TCR beta CDR3 regions served to measure the amount of tumor-infiltrating lymphocytes and to compare repertoires between tumor and blood. Each patient was given three intradermal dendritic cell vaccine injections, spaced two weeks apart, in the arm below the axilla. The vaccine was prepared from monocyte-derived dendritic cells that were cultured for approximately seven days with IL-4 and GM-CSF and then pulsed overnight with autologous tumor lysate. Points the paper makes about the study in general: The three-group TCR overlap response model was characterized as speculative, and prospective validation of the model was stated to be required. The cohort was small and heterogeneous, only a few patients had full blood and tumor sets, and even fewer had initial-recurrent tumor pairs. TCR clonality showed no direct relationship with survival, which suggests that a diverse polyclonal response may be important. Higher estimated pretreatment TIL content predicted longer time to progression and overall survival after dendritic cell vaccination.

Patients were selected on the basis of adequate residual fresh-frozen tumor tissue and more than two years of available survival data. Although molecular status otherwise differed among the glioblastoma patients, no patient had an isocitrate dehydrogenase mutation. PBMC collection took place before vaccination, two weeks after the third vaccination, and at tumor progression if progression occurred. The Qiagen DNeasy Blood extraction Kit was used to extract genomic DNA. The germline ends are 18 bases apart after V is trimmed by 4 bases and J by 5 bases. Inclusive of the bounding cysteine and phenylalanine, the CDR3 is 15 residues long. The DNA shown is the 45-base CDR3, in frame from base 1. Reading the germline V gene gives CDR1 SGHRS and CDR2 YFSETQ.

This receptor was identified in a human donor with glioblastoma. Recombination linked TRBV5-1 to TRBJ1-1; D gene: possibly TRBD1, on 5 matching bases. The sample consisted of blood, taken before dendritic cell vaccination. The CDR3 protein is CASSPGGTARTEAFF. The bases are TGCGCCAGCAGCCCGGGGGGAACTGCTCGGACTGAAGCTTTCTTT.